This T cell receptor (beta chain) was recovered during a study of CD8 T cells in ankylosing spondylitis. CDR1 SGDLS and CDR2 YYNGEE come from the germline V gene. V was cut by 1 base and J by 2 bases, with 12 bases left in between. CDR3 length equals 15 residues. This clonotype was detected many times. Construction of TCR beta libraries was performed using quantitative 5'-RACE with molecular barcodes. A single record per CDR3 protein comes from TCRdb applying MiXCR to the 5' RACE reads. The sample gives roughly 42,000 distinct CDR3 sequences, about 2.5% of which show up once; approximately 4.4% is in the top ten.

This sequence joins TRBV9 and TRBJ2-5, with TRBD2 as a possible D gene (5 bases). This clonotype was sampled from a male donor with ankylosing spondylitis or in good health (not recorded which). Material for sequencing was blood, either unsorted or a sorted T cell fraction (not recorded which). The CDR3, as DNA: TGTGCCAGCAGCGTAAGACTATTGGAACAAGAGACCCAGTACTTC. Translation gives CASSVRLLEQETQYF.